This paragraph reports one T cell receptor (beta chain). These data belong to a study of shared clonotypes between healthy human individuals. The CDR3 is made up of 15 amino acids. Germline assignment: CDR1 SGHDT and CDR2 YYEEEE. With 0 bases clipped from V and 5 bases from J, the junction kept 5 bases outside the gene matches. This table comes from immunoSEQ multiplex PCR, and its TCRdb copy is limited to in-frame clones, with some not included. Of 1,100,000 or so clones listed, approximately 78% are singletons. The chain employs TRBV5-6 and TRBJ2-7; 10 bases are shared with TRBD1. The sequencing sample was made of memory CD4+ T cells from PBMCs. Regarding subset: CD45RA-negative fraction. The sequence derives from a man aged 18 to 30 in good health. Some clones in this sample may be carry-over from other donors' samples. The CDR3 DNA reads as TGTGCCAGCAGCTTGGTTGGGACAGGGGTGGACGAGCAGTACTTC. Encoded protein: CASSLVGTGVDEQYF.